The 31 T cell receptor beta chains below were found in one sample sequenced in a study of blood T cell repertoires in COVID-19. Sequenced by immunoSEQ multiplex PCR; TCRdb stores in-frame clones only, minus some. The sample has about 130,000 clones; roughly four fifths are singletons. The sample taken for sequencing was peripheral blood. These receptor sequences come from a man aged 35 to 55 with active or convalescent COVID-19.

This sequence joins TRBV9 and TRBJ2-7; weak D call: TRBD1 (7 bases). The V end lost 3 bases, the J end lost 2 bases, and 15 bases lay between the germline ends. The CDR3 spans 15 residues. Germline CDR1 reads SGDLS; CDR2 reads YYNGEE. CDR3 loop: CASSGGSGGTYEQYF. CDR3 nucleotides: TGTGCCAGCAGCGGAGGGTCAGGGGGGACCTACGAGCAGTACTTC. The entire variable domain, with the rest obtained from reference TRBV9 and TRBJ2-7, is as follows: DSGVTQTPKHLITATGQRVTLRCSPRSGDLSVYWYQQSLDQGLQFLIQYYNGEERAKGNILERFSAQQFPDLHSELNLSSLELGDSALYFCASSGGSGGTYEQYFGPGTRLTVT.

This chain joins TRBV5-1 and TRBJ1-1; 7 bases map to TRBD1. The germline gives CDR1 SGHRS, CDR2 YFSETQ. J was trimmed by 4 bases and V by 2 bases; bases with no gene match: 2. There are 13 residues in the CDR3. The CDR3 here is CASSFTGATEAFF. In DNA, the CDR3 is TGCGCCAGCAGCTTTACAGGGGCCACTGAAGCTTTCTTT.

The DNA of the CDR3 is TGTGCCAGCACTAAAGAAGGGACAGGGAATCAGCCCCAGCATTTT. It encodes CASTKEGTGNQPQHF. The chain employs TRBV7-9 and TRBJ1-5; 9 bases are shared with TRBD1. The CDR3 sequence is 15 residues long. V shed 7 bases, J shed 4 bases, and the junction held 8 bases outside the gene matches. Per germline, CDR1 SEHNR and CDR2 FQNEAQ (reference sequence).

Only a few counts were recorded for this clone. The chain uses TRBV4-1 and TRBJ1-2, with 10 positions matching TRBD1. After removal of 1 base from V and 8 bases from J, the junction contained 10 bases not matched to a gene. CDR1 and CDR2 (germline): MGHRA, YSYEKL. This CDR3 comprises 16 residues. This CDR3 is CASSQGRDRGIVGYTF. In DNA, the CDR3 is TGCGCCAGCAGCCAAGGCCGGGACAGGGGAATAGTAGGCTACACCTTC.

CDR3 sequence reads: CASRATDSGANVLTF. The CDR3 DNA is TGTGCCAGCAGAGCCACCGACTCTGGGGCCAACGTCCTGACTTTC. The V gene is TRBV6-6, the J gene TRBJ2-6; D uncertain. This CDR3 comprises 15 residues. Germline lookup yields CDR1 MNHNY and CDR2 SVGAGI (reference sequence). Between the trimmed V and J ends, which lost 6 bases and 0 bases, there was a span of 9 bases.

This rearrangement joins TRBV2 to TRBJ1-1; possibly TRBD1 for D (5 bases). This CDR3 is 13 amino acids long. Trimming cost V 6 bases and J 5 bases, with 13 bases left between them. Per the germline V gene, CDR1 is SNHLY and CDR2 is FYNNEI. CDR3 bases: TGTGCCAGCAGGGGCAGGGCGGGAACTGAAGCTTTCTTT. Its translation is CASRGRAGTEAFF. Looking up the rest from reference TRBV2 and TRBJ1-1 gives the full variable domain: EPEVTQTPSHQVTQMGQEVILRCVPISNHLYFYWYRQILGQKVEFLVSFYNNEISEKSEIFDDQFSVERPDGSNFTLKIRSTKLEDSAMYFCASRGRAGTEAFFGQGTRLTVV.

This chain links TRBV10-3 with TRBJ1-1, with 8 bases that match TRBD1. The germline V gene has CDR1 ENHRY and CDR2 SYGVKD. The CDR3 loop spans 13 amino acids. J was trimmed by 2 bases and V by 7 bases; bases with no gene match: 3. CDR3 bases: TGTGCCATCAAGCCAGGGGGCAACACTGAAGCTTTCTTT. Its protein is CAIKPGGNTEAFF.

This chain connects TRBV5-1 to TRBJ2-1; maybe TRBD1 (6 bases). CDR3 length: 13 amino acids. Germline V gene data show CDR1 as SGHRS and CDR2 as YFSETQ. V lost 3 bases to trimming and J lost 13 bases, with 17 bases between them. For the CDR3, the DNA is TGCGCCAGCAGCTCCGATAACAGGGATAAACAGTTCTTC. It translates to CASSSDNRDKQFF.

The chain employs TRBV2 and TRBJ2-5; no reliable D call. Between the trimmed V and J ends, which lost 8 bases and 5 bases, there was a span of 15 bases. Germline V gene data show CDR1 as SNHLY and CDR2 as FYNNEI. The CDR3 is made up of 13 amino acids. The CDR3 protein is CASLAAPRETQYF. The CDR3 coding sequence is TGTGCCAGCCTCGCGGCCCCCCGGGAGACCCAGTACTTC.

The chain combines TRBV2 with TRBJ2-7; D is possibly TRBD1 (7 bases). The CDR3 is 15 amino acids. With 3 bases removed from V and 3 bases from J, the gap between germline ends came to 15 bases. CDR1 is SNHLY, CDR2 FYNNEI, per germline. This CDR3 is CASSEETGTFYEQYF. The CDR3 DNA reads TGTGCCAGCAGTGAGGAGACAGGGACTTTCTACGAGCAGTACTTC.

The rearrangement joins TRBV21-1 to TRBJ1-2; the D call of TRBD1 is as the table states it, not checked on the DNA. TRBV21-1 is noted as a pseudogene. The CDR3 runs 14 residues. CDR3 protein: CASSKEKGAGGYTF. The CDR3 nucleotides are TGTGCCAGCAGCAAAGAGAAGGGGGCGGGAGGCTACACCTTC.

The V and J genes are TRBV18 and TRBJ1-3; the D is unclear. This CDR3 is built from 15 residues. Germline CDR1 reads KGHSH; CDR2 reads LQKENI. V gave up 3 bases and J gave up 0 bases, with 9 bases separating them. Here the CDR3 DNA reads TGTGCCAGCTCACCCGGGTCTAGCTCTGGAAACACCATATATTTT. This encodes CASSPGSSSGNTIYF.

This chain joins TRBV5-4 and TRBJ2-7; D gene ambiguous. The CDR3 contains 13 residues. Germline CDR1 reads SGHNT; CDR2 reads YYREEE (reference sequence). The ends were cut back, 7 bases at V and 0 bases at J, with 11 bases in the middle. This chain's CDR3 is CASGVTGSYEQYF. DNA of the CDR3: TGTGCCAGCGGAGTGACTGGCTCCTACGAGCAGTACTTC. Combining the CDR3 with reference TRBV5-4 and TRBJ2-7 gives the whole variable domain ETGVTQSPTHLIKTRGQQVTLRCSSQSGHNTVSWYQQALGQGPQFIFQYYREEENGRGNFPPRFSGLQFPNYSSELNVNALELDDSALYLCASGVTGSYEQYFGPGTRLTVT.

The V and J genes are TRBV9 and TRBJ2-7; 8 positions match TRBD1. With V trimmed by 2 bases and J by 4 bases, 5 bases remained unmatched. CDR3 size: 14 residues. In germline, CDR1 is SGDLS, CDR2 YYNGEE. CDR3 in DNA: TGTGCCAGCAGCGTGGACAGGGATAGATACGAGCAGTACTTC. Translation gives CASSVDRDRYEQYF.

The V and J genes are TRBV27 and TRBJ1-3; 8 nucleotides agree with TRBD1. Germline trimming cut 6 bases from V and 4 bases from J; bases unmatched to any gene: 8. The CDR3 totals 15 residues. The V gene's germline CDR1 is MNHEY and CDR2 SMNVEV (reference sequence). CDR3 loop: CASSSGGAGGNTIYF. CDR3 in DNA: TGTGCCAGCAGCTCAGGGGGCGCCGGAGGAAACACCATATATTTT.

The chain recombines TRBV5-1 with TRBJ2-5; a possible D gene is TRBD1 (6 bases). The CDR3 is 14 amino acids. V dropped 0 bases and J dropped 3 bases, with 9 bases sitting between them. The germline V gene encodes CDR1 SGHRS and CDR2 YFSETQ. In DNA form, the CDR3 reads TGCGCCAGCAGCTTGGAACAGGGTAAAGAGACCCAGTACTTC. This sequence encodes CASSLEQGKETQYF.

CDR3 in DNA: TGCGCCAGCAGCTCGACAGGCGGATCCTACGAGCAGTACTTC. Translated, it gives CASSSTGGSYEQYF. The rearrangement joins TRBV5-1 to TRBJ2-7; possibly TRBD1 for D (6 bases). The V end lost 3 bases, the J end lost 1 base, and 11 bases lay between the germline ends. Germline V gene data show CDR1 as SGHRS and CDR2 as YFSETQ. The CDR3 consists of 14 residues.

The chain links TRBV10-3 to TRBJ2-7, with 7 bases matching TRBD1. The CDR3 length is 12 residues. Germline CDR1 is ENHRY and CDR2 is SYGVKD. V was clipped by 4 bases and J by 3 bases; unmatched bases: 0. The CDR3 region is CAISAGGYEQYF. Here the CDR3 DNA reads TGTGCCATCAGTGCAGGGGGCTACGAGCAGTACTTC.

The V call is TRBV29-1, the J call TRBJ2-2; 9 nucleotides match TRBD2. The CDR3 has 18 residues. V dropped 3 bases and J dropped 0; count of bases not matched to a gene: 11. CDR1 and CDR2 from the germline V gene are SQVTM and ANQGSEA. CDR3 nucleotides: TGCAGCGTTGACGCTCCAGCGGGGGGACCTACGAACACCGGGGAGCTGTTTTTT. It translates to CSVDAPAGGPTNTGELFF.

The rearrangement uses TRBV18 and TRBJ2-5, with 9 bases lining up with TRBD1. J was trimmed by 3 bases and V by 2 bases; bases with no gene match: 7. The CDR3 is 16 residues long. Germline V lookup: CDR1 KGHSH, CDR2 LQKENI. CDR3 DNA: TGTGCCAGCTCACCAAACAGGGGGCTTGGGGAAGAGACCCAGTACTTC. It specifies CASSPNRGLGEETQYF.

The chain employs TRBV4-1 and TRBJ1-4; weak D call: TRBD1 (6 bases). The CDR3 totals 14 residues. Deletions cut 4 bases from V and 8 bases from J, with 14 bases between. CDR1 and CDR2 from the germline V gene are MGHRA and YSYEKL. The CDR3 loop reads CASSPGTQPEKLFF. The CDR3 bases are TGCGCCAGCAGCCCCGGGACACAACCCGAAAAACTGTTTTTT.

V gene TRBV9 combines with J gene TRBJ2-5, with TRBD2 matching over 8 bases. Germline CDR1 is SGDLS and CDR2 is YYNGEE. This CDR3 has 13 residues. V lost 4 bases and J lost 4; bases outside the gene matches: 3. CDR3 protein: CASSPGGGETQYF. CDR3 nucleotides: TGTGCCAGCAGCCCCGGGGGGGGAGAGACCCAGTACTTC.

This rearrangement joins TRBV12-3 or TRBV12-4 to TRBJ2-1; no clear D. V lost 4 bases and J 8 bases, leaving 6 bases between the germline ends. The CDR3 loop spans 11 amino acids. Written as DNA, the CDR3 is TGTGCCAGCAGTTACCGGGATGAGCAGTTCTTC. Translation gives CASSYRDEQFF.

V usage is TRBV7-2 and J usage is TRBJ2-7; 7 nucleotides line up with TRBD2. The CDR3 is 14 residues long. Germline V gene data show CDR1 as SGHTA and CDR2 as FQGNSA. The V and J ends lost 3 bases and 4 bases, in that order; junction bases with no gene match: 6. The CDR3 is CASSFSSGGYEQYF. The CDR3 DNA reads TGTGCCAGCAGCTTTTCATCGGGGGGATACGAGCAGTACTTC. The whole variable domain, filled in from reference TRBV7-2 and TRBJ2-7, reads GAGVSQSPSNKVTEKGKDVELRCDPISGHTALYWYRQSLGQGLEFLIYFQGNSAPDKSGLPSDRFSAERTGGSVSTLTIQRTQQEDSAVYLCASSFSSGGYEQYFGPGTRLTVT.

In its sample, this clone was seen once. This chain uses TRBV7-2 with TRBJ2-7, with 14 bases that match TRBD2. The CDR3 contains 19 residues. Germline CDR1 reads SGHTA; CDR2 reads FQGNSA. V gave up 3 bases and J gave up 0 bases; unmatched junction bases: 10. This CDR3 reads CASSFLPPGLAGVSYEQYF. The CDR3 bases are TGTGCCAGCAGCTTTCTACCTCCGGGACTAGCGGGGGTCTCCTACGAGCAGTACTTC.

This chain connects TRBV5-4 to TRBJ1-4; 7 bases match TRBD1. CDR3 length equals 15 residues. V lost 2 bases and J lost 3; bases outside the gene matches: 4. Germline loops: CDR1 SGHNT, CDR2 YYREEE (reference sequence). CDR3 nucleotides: TGTGCCAGCAGCTTTGGCGGGACAGCTAATGAAAAACTGTTTTTT. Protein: CASSFGGTANEKLFF.

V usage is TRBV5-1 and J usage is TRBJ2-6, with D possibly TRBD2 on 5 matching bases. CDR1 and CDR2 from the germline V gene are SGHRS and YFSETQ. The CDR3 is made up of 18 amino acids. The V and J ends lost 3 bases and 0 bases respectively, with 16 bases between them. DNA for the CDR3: TGCGCCAGCAGCTACTCGGGATCCTTCAACTCTGGGGCCAACGTCCTGACTTTC. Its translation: CASSYSGSFNSGANVLTF. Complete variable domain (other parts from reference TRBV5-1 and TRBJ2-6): KAGVTQTPRYLIKTRGQQVTLSCSPISGHRSVSWYQQTPGQGLQFLFEYFSETQRNKGNFPGRFSGRQFSNSRSEMNVSTLELGDSALYLCASSYSGSFNSGANVLTFGAGSRLTVL.

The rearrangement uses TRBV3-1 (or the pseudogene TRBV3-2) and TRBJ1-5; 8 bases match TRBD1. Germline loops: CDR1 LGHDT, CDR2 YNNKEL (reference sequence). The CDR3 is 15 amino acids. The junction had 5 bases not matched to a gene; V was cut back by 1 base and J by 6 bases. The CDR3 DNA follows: TGTGCCAGCAGCCAAGCGCAGGGGGCCGCTCAGCCCCAGCATTTT. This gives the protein CASSQAQGAAQPQHF.

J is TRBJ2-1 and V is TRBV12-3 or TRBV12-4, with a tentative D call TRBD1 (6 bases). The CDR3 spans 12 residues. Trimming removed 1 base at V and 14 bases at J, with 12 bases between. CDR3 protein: CASSLGTATEFF. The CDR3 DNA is TGTGCCAGCAGTTTAGGGACAGCGACGGAGTTCTTC.

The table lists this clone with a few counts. CDR3 sequence (DNA): TGTGCCAGCAGCCAGATCACTGGGTCCCAGGGAGAGACCCAGTACTTC. Amino acids: CASSQITGSQGETQYF. This chain uses TRBV5-6 with TRBJ2-5, with D tentatively TRBD1 (5 bases). The V gene's germline CDR1 is SGHDT and CDR2 YYEEEE. V was clipped by 4 bases and J by 4 bases, with 20 bases between them. The CDR3 totals 16 residues.

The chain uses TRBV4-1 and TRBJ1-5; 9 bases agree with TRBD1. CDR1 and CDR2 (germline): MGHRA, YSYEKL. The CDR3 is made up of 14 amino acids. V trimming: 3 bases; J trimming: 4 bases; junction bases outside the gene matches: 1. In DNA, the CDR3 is TGCGCCAGCAGCCATGACAGGGGGAATCAGCCCCAGCATTTT. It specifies CASSHDRGNQPQHF.